The 24 T cell receptor beta chains below all came from one sample that was sequenced in a study of cytomegalovirus exposure and HLA in healthy donors. Here immunoSEQ multiplex PCR was the method, and the copy in TCRdb shows in-frame clones only, minus some. The sample records approximately 160,000 clones, around nine tenths being singletons. The source material was PBMCs. The receptors derive from a woman aged 18-29 years in good health and CMV-seropositive.

This chain connects TRBV11-2 to TRBJ1-1, with D unclear. Deletions cut 5 bases from V and 7 bases from J, with 8 bases between. The CDR3 is made up of 11 amino acids. Germline CDR1 reads SGHAT; CDR2 reads FQNNGV. As DNA, the CDR3 is TGTGCCAGCAGCCTCCTAGGTGAAGCTTTCTTT. Amino acids: CASSLLGEAFF.

This clone was seen once. The chain uses TRBV7-9 and TRBJ1-1, with D tentatively TRBD1 (6 bases). Trimming shortened V by 5 bases and J by 5 bases, and 21 bases separated the two germline ends. CDR3 length equals 16 residues. In germline, CDR1 is SEHNR, CDR2 FQNEAQ (reference sequence). CDR3 DNA sequence: TGTGCCAGCAGCCCCGACAGGCAGGGCCTGGGAACTGAAGCTTTCTTT. Encoded protein: CASSPDRQGLGTEAFF.

The chain employs TRBV15 and TRBJ1-2, with D maybe TRBD1 (5 bases). V was pared by 0 bases and J by 2 bases, with 10 bases between. This CDR3 is built from 15 residues. Germline V gene data show CDR1 as LNHNV and CDR2 as YYDKDF (reference sequence). The CDR3 bases are TGTGCCACCAGCAGAGATGGATCAGGGAACTATGGCTACACCTTC. Amino acids: CATSRDGSGNYGYTF. The entire variable domain, with the rest obtained from reference TRBV15 and TRBJ1-2, is as follows: DAMVIQNPRYQVTQFGKPVTLSCSQTLNHNVMYWYQQKSSQAPKLLFHYYDKDFNNEADTPDNFQSRRPNTSFCFLDIRSPGLGDTAMYLCATSRDGSGNYGYTFGSGTRLTVV.

This clone was counted a few times. Distinct nucleotide sequences in the sample also encode this CDR3. The rearrangement links TRBV29-1 to TRBJ1-2, with D possibly being TRBD1 (6 bases). The CDR3 consists of 15 residues. CDR1 is SQVTM and CDR2 is ANQGSEA in the germline V gene. Deletions cut 0 bases from V and 2 bases from J, with 13 bases between. CDR3 sequence: CSVEDRGRGNYGYTF. Written as DNA, the CDR3 is TGCAGCGTTGAAGATCGCGGCAGGGGAAACTATGGCTACACCTTC.

The table lists this clone with a few counts. The chain uses TRBV9 and TRBJ1-2; 7 nucleotides match TRBD1. The CDR3 extends over 11 amino acids. Germline values: CDR1 SGDLS, CDR2 YYNGEE. With V trimmed by 4 bases and J by 7 bases, 1 base remained unmatched. The CDR3 DNA reads as TGTGCCAGCAGCACAGGGGTTGGCTACACCTTC. It translates to CASSTGVGYTF.

The chain has TRBV30 and TRBJ2-3, with TRBD1 matching over 7 bases. Germline lookup yields CDR1 GTSNPN and CDR2 SVGIG (reference sequence). The CDR3 spans 14 residues. V dropped 2 bases and J dropped 7; count of bases not matched to a gene: 9. For the CDR3, the DNA is TGTGCCTGGAGTCCAACAGGGGCCCCGAATACGCAGTATTTT. Amino acids: CAWSPTGAPNTQYF. Together with reference TRBV30 and TRBJ2-3, the CDR3 gives the full variable domain: SQTIHQWPATLVQPVGSPLSLECTVEGTSNPNLYWYRQAAGRGLQLLFYSVGIGQISSEVPQNLSASRPQDRQFILSSKKLLLSDSGFYLCAWSPTGAPNTQYFGPGTRLTVL.

The chain uses TRBV30 and TRBJ2-7; 11 bases match TRBD1. The V and J ends lost 5 bases and 2 bases, in that order; junction bases with no gene match: 17. The CDR3 spans 18 residues. The germline CDR1 and CDR2 sequences are GTSNPN and SVGIG (reference sequence). CDR3 sequence (DNA): TGTGCCTGGGAGGACAGGGGGCAGTGGAGCGGGAGCCCCTACGAGCAGTACTTC. It codes for CAWEDRGQWSGSPYEQYF.

Concerning this clone itself: The junction and the germline gene differ at one end; a read error may be behind it. The chain recombines TRBV7-7 with TRBJ2-3; perhaps TRBD1 as D (6 bases). The V gene's germline CDR1 is SSHAT and CDR2 FNYEAQ (reference sequence). This CDR3 is 14 amino acids long. CDR3 in amino acids: CASSLGQGTDTQYF. The DNA of the CDR3 is TGTGCTAGCAGCTTAGGGCAGGGGACAGATACGCAGTATTTT.

For the CDR3, the DNA is TGTGCCAGCAGCGCATGGGGGACAGCGAAGAGCTCCTACGAGCAGTACTTC. Its translation is CASSAWGTAKSSYEQYF. The rearrangement links TRBV7-9 to TRBJ2-7; 7 nucleotides align to TRBD1. This CDR3 is built from 17 residues. Trimming removed 5 bases from V and 0 bases from J; junction bases left unmatched: 13. Germline CDR1 and CDR2: SEHNR and FQNEAQ (reference sequence). The full variable domain, with the rest looked up from reference TRBV7-9 and TRBJ2-7, is DTGVSQNPRHKITKRGQNVTFRCDPISEHNRLYWYRQTLGQGPEFLTYFQNEAQLEKSRLLSDRFSAERPKGSFSTLEIQRTEQGDSAMYLCASSAWGTAKSSYEQYFGPGTRLTVT.

V and J are TRBV5-6 and TRBJ2-3, with a weak D call TRBD1 (5 bases). Trimming left V 5 bases short and J 8 bases short, with 9 bases between. The CDR3 length is 11 residues. Germline V gene sequence: CDR1 SGHDT, CDR2 YYEEEE. This CDR3 is CASSSGFTQYF. The CDR3 DNA reads as TGTGCCAGCAGTTCAGGGTTTACGCAGTATTTT.

This chain uses TRBV25-1 with TRBJ1-3, with no clear D. The length of the CDR3 is 15 residues. Trimming left V 6 bases short and J 4 bases short, with 16 bases between. Germline-derived CDR1 and CDR2 are MGHDK and SYGVNS. CDR3 DNA: TGTGCCAGCAGGAAAGGGCGGGATGTGGGAAACACCATATATTTT. It codes for CASRKGRDVGNTIYF.

V gene TRBV7-9 combines with J gene TRBJ1-1; TRBD1 might be the D (6 bases). CDR3 length equals 14 residues. Trimming took 1 base from V and 1 from J, leaving 7 bases between them. Germline loops: CDR1 SEHNR, CDR2 FQNEAQ (reference sequence). CDR3 sequence (DNA): TGTGCCAGCAGCTTAGAGACAGGGAACACTGAAGCTTTCTTT. Translation gives CASSLETGNTEAFF. The full variable domain, rest sourced from reference TRBV7-9 and TRBJ1-1, is DTGVSQNPRHKITKRGQNVTFRCDPISEHNRLYWYRQTLGQGPEFLTYFQNEAQLEKSRLLSDRFSAERPKGSFSTLEIQRTEQGDSAMYLCASSLETGNTEAFFGQGTRLTVV.

The chain employs TRBV29-1 and TRBJ2-7, with 12 positions matching TRBD2. The CDR3 sequence is 13 residues long. The V and J ends lost 2 bases and 4 bases, in that order; junction bases with no gene match: 0. Germline CDR1 reads SQVTM; CDR2 reads ANQGSEA. The CDR3 DNA reads TGCAGCGTTGAACTAGCGGGAGGGTACGAGCAGTACTTC. Encoded protein: CSVELAGGYEQYF.

CDR3 coding DNA: TGCGCCAGCAGCTTGGACCCTAGCGGGAGACCCTGGGATACGCAGTATTTT. Its translation: CASSLDPSGRPWDTQYF. The chain uses TRBV5-1 and TRBJ2-3, with 10 bases matching TRBD2. V lost 0 bases to trimming and J lost 6 bases; unmatched junction nucleotides: 10. Germline assignment: CDR1 SGHRS and CDR2 YFSETQ. The CDR3 has 17 amino acids.

This sequence joins TRBV5-4 and TRBJ2-3; D is possibly TRBD2 (5 bases). Trimming cost V 7 bases and J 6 bases, with 18 bases left between them. The CDR3 runs to 14 residues. Germline CDR1 and CDR2: SGHNT and YYREEE (reference sequence). The CDR3 sequence is CASQIGGGRDTQYF. For the CDR3, the DNA is TGTGCCAGCCAAATCGGAGGCGGGCGGGATACGCAGTATTTT.

The chain recombines TRBV10-1 with TRBJ2-7; D not certain. The V and J ends lost 0 bases and 7 bases respectively, with 10 bases between them. Germline CDR1 is WNHNN and CDR2 is SYGVQD (reference sequence). The CDR3 has 13 amino acids. DNA for the CDR3: TGCGCCAGCAGTGAGTCGATAGCCTGGGAGCAGTACTTC. It is translated as CASSESIAWEQYF.

The CDR3 is CASSRRQGSYEQYF. CDR3 DNA sequence: TGTGCCAGCAGCAGGAGACAGGGCTCCTACGAGCAGTACTTC. The V call is TRBV5-8, the J call TRBJ2-7; 7 bases line up with TRBD1. The ends lost 4 bases at V and 0 bases at J; junction bases unmatched: 4. Germline CDR1 reads SGHTS; CDR2 reads YDEGEE. This CDR3 has 14 amino acids.

The V call is TRBV25-1, the J call TRBJ2-3; tentative D call: TRBD1 (5 bases). This CDR3 spans 15 amino acids. The germline V gene encodes CDR1 MGHDK and CDR2 SYGVNS. V was shortened by 4 bases and J by 2 bases, with 13 bases between the two germline ends. The CDR3 reads CASSGIQGFTDTQYF. The CDR3 DNA reads as TGTGCCAGCAGTGGTATCCAGGGATTCACAGATACGCAGTATTTT.

Comments on this clone: The same CDR3 can be traced to other DNA sequences in this sample. CDR3 coding DNA: TGTGCCAGCAGTTTAGAGCCGGCCGGGGAGCTGTTTTTT. Residues: CASSLEPAGELFF. This chain joins TRBV27 and TRBJ2-2; D gene unclear. The CDR3 totals 13 residues. V lost 2 bases to trimming and J lost 6 bases, with 7 bases between them. Germline V CDR1 and CDR2: MNHEY, SMNVEV (reference sequence).

The chain is built from TRBV9 and TRBJ2-1, with D hard to call. This CDR3 has 12 amino acids. Germline V lookup: CDR1 SGDLS, CDR2 YYNGEE. The V gene lost 0 bases and the J gene lost 7 bases, with 5 bases spanning the gap. The CDR3 spells CASSVGANEQFF. The CDR3 nucleotides read TGTGCCAGCAGCGTAGGGGCAAATGAGCAGTTCTTC. Combining the CDR3 with reference TRBV9 and TRBJ2-1 gives the whole variable domain DSGVTQTPKHLITATGQRVTLRCSPRSGDLSVYWYQQSLDQGLQFLIQYYNGEERAKGNILERFSAQQFPDLHSELNLSSLELGDSALYFCASSVGANEQFFGPGTRLTVL.

The CDR3 DNA follows: TGTGCCAGCAGCTTAGCAGGGGCTGGAAACACCATATATTTT. This gives the protein CASSLAGAGNTIYF. This chain joins TRBV11-3 and TRBJ1-3; tentative D call: TRBD1 (6 bases). The V end lost 1 base, the J end lost 2 bases, and 6 bases lay between the germline ends. Germline CDR1 reads SGHNT; CDR2 reads YENEEA. There are 14 residues in the CDR3.

The chain is built from TRBV19 and TRBJ2-7; TRBD2 might be the D (5 bases). CDR3 length: 14 amino acids. The V end lost 3 bases, the J end lost 7 bases, and 16 bases lay between the germline ends. From germline, CDR1 is LNHDA and CDR2 SQIVND (reference sequence). The CDR3 here is CASSIPDGVREQYF. As DNA, the CDR3 is TGTGCCAGTAGTATCCCGGACGGGGTGAGGGAGCAGTACTTC.

The chain uses TRBV25-1 and TRBJ1-2; 10 bases are shared with TRBD1. Germline V lookup: CDR1 MGHDK, CDR2 SYGVNS. The V and J ends lost 1 base and 7 bases, in that order; junction bases with no gene match: 6. The CDR3 spans 15 residues. In nucleotides, the CDR3 is TGTGCCAGCAGTGAATTGGGACAGGGGATACGTGGCTACACCTTC. Translating it yields CASSELGQGIRGYTF.

The chain uses TRBV27 and TRBJ1-2; 9 positions agree with TRBD1. CDR1 is MNHEY, CDR2 SMNVEV, per germline (reference sequence). Unmatched junction bases numbered 14, after V lost 5 bases and J lost 7 bases. CDR3 length: 16 residues. The CDR3 DNA sequence: TGTGCCAGCAGTCTAATAGGGAGACAGGGGGAGGGTGGCTACACCTTC. Translation gives CASSLIGRQGEGGYTF.